These T cell receptor beta chains were read from a single sample in a study of cytomegalovirus exposure and HLA in healthy donors. Assay: immunoSEQ multiplex PCR; the TCRdb copy retains only in-frame clones and omits some. The table shows roughly 160,000 clones, with around 75% occurring only once. The sample was PBMCs. Receptors were obtained from a woman between 35 and 50 years old in good health and CMV-seropositive. Each CDR3 is given with its conserved first and last residue. D genes are given only for firm matches. The size of a clone is reported for some rows only, either as once, few or many, or as a class for expanded clones.

NA	TRBV6-1	TRBJ2-7	NA	CASSEWPLGSYEQYF	TGTGCCAGCAGTGAATGGCCGCTAGGCTCCTACGAGCAGTACTTC
TRBD1	TRBV7-2	TRBJ2-1	NA	CASSPFRDRVRNEQFF	TGTGCCAGCAGCCCATTCCGGGACAGGGTGAGGAATGAGCAGTTCTTC
NA	TRBV5-1	TRBJ2-5	NA	CASSLDSRETQYF	TGCGCCAGCAGCTTAGACAGCCGGGAGACCCAGTACTTC
TRBD2	TRBV5-1	TRBJ2-1	NA	CASSFTSGPYNEQFF	TGCGCCAGCAGCTTTACTAGCGGACCCTACAATGAGCAGTTCTTC
NA	TRBV7-8	TRBJ2-3	NA	CASSLANSLRDTQYF	TGTGCCAGCAGCTTAGCTAATAGCTTGAGGGATACGCAGTATTTT
TRBD1	TRBV6-1	TRBJ2-7	NA	CASSGGTGGPRVEQYF	TGTGCCAGCAGTGGGGGGACAGGGGGCCCCCGGGTCGAGCAGTACTTC
TRBD2	TRBV4-2	TRBJ2-7	NA	CASSRRSGTSSYEQYF	TGTGCCAGCAGCCGTCGTTCCGGGACTAGCTCCTACGAGCAGTACTTC
TRBD2	TRBV2	TRBJ2-7	NA	CASSEISGTNQEQYF	TGTGCCAGCAGTGAAATTAGCGGGACCAACCAAGAGCAATACTTC
TRBD1	TRBV28	TRBJ1-2	few	CASSSSDRANYGYTF	TGTGCCAGCAGCTCTTCGGACAGGGCTAACTATGGCTACACCTTC
NA	TRBV6-1	TRBJ1-1	NA	CATRLFGAFF	TGTGCCACCCGACTCTTCGGGGCTTTCTTT
NA	TRBV11-2	TRBJ1-4	NA	CASSLDRTDQKLFF	TGTGCCAGCAGCTTAGATAGGACAGACCAAAAACTGTTTTTT
NA	TRBV7-6	TRBJ1-2	NA	CASSFGGGSYGYTF	TGTGCCAGCAGCTTCGGGGGAGGGAGCTATGGCTACACCTTC
NA	TRBV7-9	TRBJ1-1	once	CASSLTGASTEAFF	TGTGCCAGCAGCTTGACAGGCGCGTCCACTGAAGCTTTCTTT
NA	TRBV2	TRBJ2-2	NA	CASGWGGPNTGELFF	TGTGCCTCAGGGTGGGGGGGGCCTAACACCGGGGAGCTGTTTTTT
TRBD1	TRBV7-6	TRBJ2-2	NA	CASSTRQGSTGELFF	TGTGCCAGCAGCACCAGACAGGGCTCAACCGGGGAGCTGTTTTTT
TRBD1	TRBV28	TRBJ2-1	NA	CASREFGQVYNEQFF	TGTGCCAGCAGGGAATTCGGACAGGTCTACAATGAGCAGTTCTTC
TRBD1	TRBV19	TRBJ1-2	NA	CASSGGQGFDGYTF	TGTGCCAGTAGTGGGGGACAGGGGTTTGACGGCTACACCTTC
TRBD2	TRBV5-3	TRBJ2-5	NA	CARSGAGGHYLLQETQYF	TGTGCCAGAAGTGGTGCGGGAGGACACTACTTACTCCAAGAGACCCAGTACTTC
NA	TRBV4-3	TRBJ2-3	NA	CASSPTFRGEADTQYF	TGCGCCAGCAGCCCCACGTTCCGCGGTGAAGCAGATACGCAGTATTTT
TRBD1	TRBV28	TRBJ2-4	NA	CASSFTGTVSAKNIQYF	TGTGCCAGCAGTTTTACCGGGACAGTTTCGGCCAAAAACATTCAGTACTTC
NA	TRBV14	TRBJ1-1	NA	CASSPQGGNTEAFF	TGTGCCAGCAGCCCCCAGGGAGGGAACACTGAAGCTTTCTTT
NA	TRBV6-1	TRBJ1-2	NA	CASSAGRSIYGYTF	TGTGCCAGCAGTGCCGGCAGGTCCATCTATGGCTACACCTTC
NA	TRBV7-9	TRBJ2-7	NA	CASSPTGGPWGEQYF	TGTGCCAGCAGCCCCACCGGGGGACCCTGGGGAGAGCAGTACTTC
NA	TRBV4-1	TRBJ2-7	NA	CASSSPGTGAYEQYF	TGCGCCAGCAGTTCTCCCGGGACTGGAGCTTACGAGCAGTACTTC
NA	TRBV21-1	TRBJ1-4	NA	CASSRRDRAPTNEKLFF	TGTGCCAGCAGCAGGAGGGACAGGGCCCCAACTAATGAAAAACTGTTTTTT
NA	TRBV7-7	TRBJ2-5	NA	CASSSGQETQYF	TGTGCTAGCAGCTCAGGGCAAGAGACCCAGTACTTC
NA	TRBV9	TRBJ1-5	NA	CASSAGQWSNQPQHF	TGTGCCAGCAGCGCTGGACAGTGGAGCAATCAGCCCCAGCATTTT
NA	TRBV18	TRBJ2-3	NA	CASSPPALAGTDTQYF	TGTGCCAGCTCACCTCCGGCGTTAGCGGGCACAGATACGCAGTATTTT
NA	TRBV21-1	TRBJ2-7	NA	CASSGVQREGRNEQYF	TGTGCCAGCAGCGGAGTCCAGCGGGAGGGTAGGAACGAGCAGTACTTC
TRBD1	TRBV28	TRBJ1-2	NA	CASRTGGTYGYTF	TGTGCCAGCAGAACAGGGGGCACCTATGGCTACACCTTC
TRBD2	TRBV28	TRBJ2-5	NA	CASNTGTSGRSRYQETQYF	TGTGCCAGCAATACCGGGACTAGCGGGAGGTCAAGGTACCAAGAGACCCAGTACTTC
TRBD2	TRBV6-1	TRBJ2-3	NA	CASSEGASGDWGTDTQYF	TGTGCCAGCAGTGAAGGTGCTAGCGGGGACTGGGGCACAGATACGCAGTATTTT
NA	TRBV27	TRBJ2-1	NA	CASSSRDTPFVEQFF	TGTGCCAGCAGTTCCCGGGACACCCCGTTTGTTGAGCAGTTCTTC
NA	TRBV19	TRBJ2-5	NA	CASSIASQETQYF	TGTGCCAGTAGTATAGCCAGCCAAGAGACCCAGTACTTC